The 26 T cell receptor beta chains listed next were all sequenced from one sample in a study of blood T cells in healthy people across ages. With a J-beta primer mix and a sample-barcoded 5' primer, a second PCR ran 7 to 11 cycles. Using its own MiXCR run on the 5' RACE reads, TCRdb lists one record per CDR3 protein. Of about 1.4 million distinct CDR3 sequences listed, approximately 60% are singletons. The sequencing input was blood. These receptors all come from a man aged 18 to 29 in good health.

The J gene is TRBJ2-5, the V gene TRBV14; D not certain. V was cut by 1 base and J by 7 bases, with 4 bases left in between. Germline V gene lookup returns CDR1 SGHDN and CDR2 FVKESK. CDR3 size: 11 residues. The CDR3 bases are TGTGCCAGCAGCCAAGTTCGGACCCAGTACTTC. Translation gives CASSQVRTQYF.

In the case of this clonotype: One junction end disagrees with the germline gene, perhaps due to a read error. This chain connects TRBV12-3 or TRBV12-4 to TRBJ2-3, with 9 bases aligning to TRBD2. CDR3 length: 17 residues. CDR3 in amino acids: CASTTSRAGGRTDTQYF. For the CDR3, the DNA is TGTGCTAGCACCACCTCACGTGCGGGGGGGCGAACAGATACGCAGTATTTT.

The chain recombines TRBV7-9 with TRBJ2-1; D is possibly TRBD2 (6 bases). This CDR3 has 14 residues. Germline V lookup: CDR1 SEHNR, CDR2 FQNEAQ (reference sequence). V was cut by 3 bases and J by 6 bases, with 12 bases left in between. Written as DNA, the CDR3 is TGTGCCAGCAGCTTGCGGACTAACCCCAATGAGCAGTTCTTC. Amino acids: CASSLRTNPNEQFF.

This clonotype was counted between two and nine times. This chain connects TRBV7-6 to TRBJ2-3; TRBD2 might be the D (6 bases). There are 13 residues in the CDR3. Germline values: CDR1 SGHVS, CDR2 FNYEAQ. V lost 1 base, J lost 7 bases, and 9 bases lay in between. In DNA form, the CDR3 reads TGTGCCAGCAGCTTAGAGGCGGGAAATACGCAGTATTTT. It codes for CASSLEAGNTQYF.

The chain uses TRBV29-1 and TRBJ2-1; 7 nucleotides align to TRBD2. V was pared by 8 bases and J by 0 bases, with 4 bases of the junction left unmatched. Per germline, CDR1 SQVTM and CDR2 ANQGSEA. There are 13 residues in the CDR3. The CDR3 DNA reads TGCAGCTCCCGCGGGGGCTCCTACAATGAGCAGTTCTTC. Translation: CSSRGGSYNEQFF.

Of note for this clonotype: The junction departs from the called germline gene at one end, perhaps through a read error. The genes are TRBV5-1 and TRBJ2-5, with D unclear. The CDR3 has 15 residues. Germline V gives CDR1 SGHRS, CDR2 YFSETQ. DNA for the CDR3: TGCGCCAGCAATATGGATGTGGGAACCCAAGGGACCCAGTACTTC. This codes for CASNMDVGTQGTQYF.

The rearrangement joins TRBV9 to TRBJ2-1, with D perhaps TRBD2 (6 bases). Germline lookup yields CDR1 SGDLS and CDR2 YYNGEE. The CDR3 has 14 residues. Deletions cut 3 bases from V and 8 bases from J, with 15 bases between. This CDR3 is CASSGSGTGYEQFF. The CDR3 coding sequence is TGTGCCAGCAGCGGCTCCGGGACTGGGTATGAGCAGTTCTTC.

In DNA, the CDR3 is TGTGCCAGCGCCCCAGGGGCGGGACTAGAGACCCAGTACTTC. It codes for CASAPGAGLETQYF. The chain couples TRBV25-1 to TRBJ2-5; D may match TRBD1 or TRBD2 (6 bases each). The CDR3 is 14 residues long. Germline lookup yields CDR1 MGHDK and CDR2 SYGVNS. V lost 8 bases, J lost 4 bases, and 17 bases lay in between.

As DNA, the CDR3 is TGTGCCAGCAGCTTAACTATTGGGACTAGCGGGCGACCCTACGAGCAGTACTTC. This sequence encodes CASSLTIGTSGRPYEQYF. This sequence joins TRBV11-2 and TRBJ2-5; 12 bases match TRBD2. The J call may be incorrect, as the DNA end agrees better with TRBJ2-7. Per the germline V gene, CDR1 is SGHAT and CDR2 is FQNNGV. This CDR3 contains 18 residues.

CDR3 in amino acids: CASSLVQGLAKNIQYF. The CDR3 DNA reads as TGTGCCAGCAGCTTGGTTCAGGGACTAGCCAAAAACATTCAGTACTTC. J is TRBJ2-4 and V is TRBV5-6, with a possible D match to TRBD2 (6 bases). The CDR3 runs to 16 residues. The V and J ends lost 0 bases and 0 bases respectively, with 10 bases between them. The germline gives CDR1 SGHDT, CDR2 YYEEEE.

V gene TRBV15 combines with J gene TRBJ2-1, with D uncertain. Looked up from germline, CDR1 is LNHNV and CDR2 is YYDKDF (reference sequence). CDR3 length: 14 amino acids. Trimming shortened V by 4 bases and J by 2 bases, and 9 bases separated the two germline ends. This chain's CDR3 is CATSNRRTYNEQFF. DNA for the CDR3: TGTGCCACCAGCAACCGGAGAACCTACAATGAGCAGTTCTTC.

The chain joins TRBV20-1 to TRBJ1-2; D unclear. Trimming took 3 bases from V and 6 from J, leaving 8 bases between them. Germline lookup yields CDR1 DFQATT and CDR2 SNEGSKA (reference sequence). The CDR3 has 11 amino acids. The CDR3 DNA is TGCAGTGCTAGGGGTGAGGATGGCTACACCTTC. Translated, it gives CSARGEDGYTF.

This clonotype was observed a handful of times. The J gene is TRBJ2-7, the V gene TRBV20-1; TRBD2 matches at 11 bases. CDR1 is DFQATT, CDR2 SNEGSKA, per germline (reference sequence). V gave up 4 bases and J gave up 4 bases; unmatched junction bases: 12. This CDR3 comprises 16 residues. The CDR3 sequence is CSATAGSASGRYEQYF. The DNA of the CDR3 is TGCAGTGCTACCGCCGGGTCGGCTAGCGGGAGGTACGAGCAGTACTTC.

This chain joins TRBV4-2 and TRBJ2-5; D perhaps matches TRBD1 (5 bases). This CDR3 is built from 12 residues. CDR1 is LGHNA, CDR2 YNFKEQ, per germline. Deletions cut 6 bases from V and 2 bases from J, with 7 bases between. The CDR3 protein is CASRNRQETQYF. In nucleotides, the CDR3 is TGTGCCAGCAGGAACAGGCAAGAGACCCAGTACTTC.

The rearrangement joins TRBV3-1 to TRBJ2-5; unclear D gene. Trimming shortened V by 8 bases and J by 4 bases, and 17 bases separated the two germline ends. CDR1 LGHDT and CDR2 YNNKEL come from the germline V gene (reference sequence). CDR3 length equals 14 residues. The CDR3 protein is CASARAFGIETQYF. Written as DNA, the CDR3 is TGTGCCAGCGCAAGGGCATTCGGCATAGAGACCCAGTACTTC.

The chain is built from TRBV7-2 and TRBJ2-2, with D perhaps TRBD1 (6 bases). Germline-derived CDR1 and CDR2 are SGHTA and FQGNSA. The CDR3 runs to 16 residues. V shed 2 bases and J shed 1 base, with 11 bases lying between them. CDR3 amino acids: CASSLNLGQNTGELFF. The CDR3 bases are TGTGCCAGCAGCTTAAATCTGGGACAGAACACCGGGGAGCTGTTTTTT.

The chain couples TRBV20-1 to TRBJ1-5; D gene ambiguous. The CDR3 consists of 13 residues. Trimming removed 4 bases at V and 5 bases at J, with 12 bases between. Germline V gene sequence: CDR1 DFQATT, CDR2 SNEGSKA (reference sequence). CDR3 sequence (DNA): TGCAGTGCTATGGACGGGATTCATCAGCCCCAGCATTTT. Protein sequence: CSAMDGIHQPQHF.

CDR3 DNA: TGTGCCAGCAGTTCCTGGACTAGCGGGAGCGGGGAGACCCAGTACTTC. Amino acid sequence: CASSSWTSGSGETQYF. The rearrangement links TRBV12-3 or TRBV12-4 to TRBJ2-5, with TRBD2 matching 13 bases. The CDR3 contains 16 residues. Losses at the gene ends were 4 bases for V and 5 bases for J; bases not matched to a gene: 7.

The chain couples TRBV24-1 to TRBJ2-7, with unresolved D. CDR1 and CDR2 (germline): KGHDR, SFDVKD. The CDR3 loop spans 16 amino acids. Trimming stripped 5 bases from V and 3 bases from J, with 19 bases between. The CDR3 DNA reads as TGTGCCACCAGTGTTCTACCACCGGGTTACTGCTACGAGCAGTACTTC. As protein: CATSVLPPGYCYEQYF.

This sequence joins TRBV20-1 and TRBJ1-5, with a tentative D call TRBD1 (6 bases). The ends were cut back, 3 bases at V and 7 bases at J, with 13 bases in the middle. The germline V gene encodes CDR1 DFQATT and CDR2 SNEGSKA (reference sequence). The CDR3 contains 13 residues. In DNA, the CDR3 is TGCAGTGCTAGGGCTACAGGGAGACAGCCCCAGCATTTT. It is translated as CSARATGRQPQHF.

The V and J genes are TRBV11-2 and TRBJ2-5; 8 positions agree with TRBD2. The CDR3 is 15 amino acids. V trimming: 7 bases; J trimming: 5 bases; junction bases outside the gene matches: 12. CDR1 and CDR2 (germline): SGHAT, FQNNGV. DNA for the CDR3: TGTGCCAGCACCAACGGACTAGCCTCGGCGGAGACCCAGTACTTC. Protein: CASTNGLASAETQYF.

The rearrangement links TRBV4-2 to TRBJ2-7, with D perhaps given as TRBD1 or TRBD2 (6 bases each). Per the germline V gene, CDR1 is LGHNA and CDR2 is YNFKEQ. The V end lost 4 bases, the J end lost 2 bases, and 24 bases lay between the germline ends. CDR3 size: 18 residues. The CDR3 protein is CASSRRLEGGTTAYEQYF. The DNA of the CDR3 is TGTGCCAGCAGCCGACGTTTAGAGGGCGGGACAACTGCCTACGAGCAGTACTTC.

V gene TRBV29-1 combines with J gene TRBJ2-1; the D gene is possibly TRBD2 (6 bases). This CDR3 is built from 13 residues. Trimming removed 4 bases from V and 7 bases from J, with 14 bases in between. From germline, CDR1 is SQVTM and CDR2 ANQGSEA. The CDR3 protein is CSVVRGKGNEQFF. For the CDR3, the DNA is TGCAGCGTTGTACGCGGGAAGGGAAATGAGCAGTTCTTC.

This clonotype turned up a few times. DNA of the CDR3: TGCAGCGTAGCATTCCCGACCGAGACTGAAGCTTTCTTT. It is translated as CSVAFPTETEAFF. The chain employs TRBV29-1 and TRBJ1-1; D uncertain. The CDR3 is made up of 13 amino acids. The ends were cut back, 6 bases at V and 5 bases at J, with 16 bases in the middle. CDR1 and CDR2 from the germline V gene are SQVTM and ANQGSEA. Full variable domain (outside the CDR3, taken from reference TRBV29-1 and TRBJ1-1): SAVISQKPSRDICQRGTSLTIQCQVDSQVTMMFWYRQQPGQSLTLIATANQGSEATYESGFVIDKFPISRPNLTFSTLTVSNMSPEDSSIYLCSVAFPTETEAFFGQGTRLTVV.

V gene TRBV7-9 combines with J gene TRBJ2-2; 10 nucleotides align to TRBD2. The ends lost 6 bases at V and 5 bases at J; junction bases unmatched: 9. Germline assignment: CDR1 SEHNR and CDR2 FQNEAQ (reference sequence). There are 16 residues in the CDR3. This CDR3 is CASRPASGSRTGELFF. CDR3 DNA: TGTGCCAGCAGACCAGCTAGCGGGAGTAGGACCGGGGAGCTGTTTTTT.

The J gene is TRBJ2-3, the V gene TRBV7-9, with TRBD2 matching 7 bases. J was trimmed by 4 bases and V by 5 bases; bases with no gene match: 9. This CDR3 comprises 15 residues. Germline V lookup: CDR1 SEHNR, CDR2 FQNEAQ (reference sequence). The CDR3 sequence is CASSHSGPLSDTQYF. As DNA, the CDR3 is TGTGCCAGCAGCCATAGCGGGCCTCTTTCAGATACGCAGTATTTT.